This T cell receptor (beta chain) came from a study of T cells in Graves' hyperthyroidism and ophthalmopathy. With respect to this clonotype: The antigen is undetermined.

Each diagnosis drew on symptoms, thyroxine, TRAb, thyroid ultrasound and orbital computed tomography findings. Regions amplified from RNA transcripts were the TCR beta CDR3 regions. Initially, a first-round RT-PCR of the TCR CDR3 employed the HTBI primer set. TCRdb reprocessed the multiplex PCR reads with MiXCR, giving one entry per CDR3 protein. The sample gives 500,000 or so distinct CDR3 sequences, roughly 15% of which show up once; 15% to 20% is in the top ten. Findings and limits, study-wide: Median prediction lead before ophthalmopathy onset was 6.5 to 7 months with the model. The blood repertoire included most of the expanded thyroid clonotypes above 0.001.

The sequencing sample was made of blood. The clonotype was recovered from a woman younger than 30 with Graves' ophthalmopathy.

The CDR3 spells CASSLRVSSSYNEQFF. CDR3 in DNA: TGTGCCAGCAGTTTAAGGGTTAGTTCATCCTACAATGAGCAGTTCTTC. The chain has TRBV6-9 and TRBJ2-1; D not resolved. V lost 4 bases to trimming and J lost 1 base, with 14 bases between them. The CDR3 contains 16 residues. In germline, CDR1 is MNHGY, CDR2 SVAAGI.